The next 5 T cell receptor beta chains were all read from a single sample in a study of cytomegalovirus exposure and HLA in healthy donors. Both 60 Vbeta primers and 13 Jbeta primers went into the PCR. Assay: immunoSEQ multiplex PCR; the TCRdb copy retains only in-frame clones and omits some. The table shows 170,000 or so clones, with around 80% occurring only once. The material sequenced was PBMCs. Source of these receptors: a woman between 45 and 65 years old in good health and CMV-seropositive.

The genes are TRBV27 and TRBJ2-4; D possibly corresponds to TRBD1 (5 bases). The V gene's germline CDR1 is MNHEY and CDR2 SMNVEV (reference sequence). The V gene lost 2 bases and the J gene lost 1 base, with 6 bases spanning the gap. The CDR3 consists of 14 residues. The CDR3 region has the DNA TGTGCCAGCAGTTTAGGGGCGGCCAAAAACATTCAGTACTTC. Its protein product is CASSLGAAKNIQYF.

V gene TRBV29-1 combines with J gene TRBJ2-3, with 8 bases aligning to TRBD2. The V segment lost 8 bases and the J segment 2 bases; nucleotides outside the gene matches: 6. The germline CDR1 and CDR2 sequences are SQVTM and ANQGSEA. The CDR3 is 13 residues long. As DNA, the CDR3 is TGCAGCATGCGGGGGGCCGCCACAGATACGCAGTATTTT. This encodes CSMRGAATDTQYF.

This chain joins TRBV27 and TRBJ2-5, with 16 bases fitting TRBD2. Germline V lookup: CDR1 MNHEY, CDR2 SMNVEV (reference sequence). The CDR3 runs to 19 residues. Germline trimming cut 4 bases from V and 2 bases from J; bases unmatched to any gene: 10. The CDR3 loop reads CASSSPRGLAGGVQETQYF. The CDR3, as DNA: TGTGCCAGCAGTTCACCCCGGGGACTAGCGGGAGGGGTGCAAGAGACCCAGTACTTC.

This chain uses TRBV18 with TRBJ1-4; tentative D call: TRBD1 (5 bases). Germline V gives CDR1 KGHSH, CDR2 LQKENI. Between the trimmed V and J ends, which lost 3 bases and 1 base, there was a span of 12 bases. CDR3 length: 16 amino acids. Written as DNA, the CDR3 is TGTGCCAGCTCACCGTATGGGGCCGGAACTAATGAAAAACTGTTTTTT. Amino acid sequence: CASSPYGAGTNEKLFF. The complete variable domain, with remaining parts taken from reference TRBV18 and TRBJ1-4, reads NAGVMQNPRHLVRRRGQEARLRCSPMKGHSHVYWYRQLPEEGLKFMVYLQKENIIDESGMPKERFSAEFPKEGPSILRIQQVVRGDSAAYFCASSPYGAGTNEKLFFGSGTQLSVL.

The chain combines TRBV9 with TRBJ2-3, with 9 bases aligning to TRBD2. The length of the CDR3 is 15 residues. The J segment lost 0 bases and the V segment lost 2 bases, leaving 1 base of the junction unmatched. The germline V gene has CDR1 SGDLS and CDR2 YYNGEE. CDR3 sequence: CASSVLAGSTDTQYF. In DNA form, the CDR3 reads TGTGCCAGCAGCGTTCTAGCGGGGAGCACAGATACGCAGTATTTT.